This T cell receptor beta chain was sequenced in a study of shared clonotypes between healthy human individuals. Overall study results and limits: With few donors, the genetic and exposure-history diversity represented was limited.

Naive CD8 isolation took CD45RO-negative cells positively selected for CCR7 and excluded terminally differentiated effector memory CD45RA+ cells. The material for each subset, its genomic DNA, was split evenly across several immunoSEQ plates. Sequenced by immunoSEQ multiplex PCR; TCRdb stores in-frame clones only, minus some. The table shows approximately 590,000 clones, with around 95% occurring only once. The CDR3 totals 15 residues. Germline trimming cut 3 bases from V and 5 bases from J; bases unmatched to any gene: 7. Germline V gives CDR1 SEHNR, CDR2 FQNEAQ (reference sequence). This clone has just one count. What it recognizes is unknown.

The TCR comes from a woman aged 30 to 39 in good health. V usage is TRBV7-9 and J usage is TRBJ2-7, with TRBD1 identical over 10 bases. Sequencing was done on a sample of naive CD8+ T cells sorted from blood. CDR3 loop: CASSFWRDRGDEQYF. The CDR3 DNA sequence: TGTGCCAGCAGCTTTTGGCGGGACAGGGGCGACGAGCAGTACTTC.